Below, one TCR beta chain is given with its context. Its antigen is not identified. Amplification yielded TCR beta CDR3 regions, with RNA transcripts as the source. Carried out on the TCR CDR3, a first-round RT-PCR used the HTBI primer set. In TCRdb, the multiplex PCR reads were re-called with MiXCR into one record per CDR3 protein. The sample holds 550,000 to 700,000 distinct CDR3 sequences; about 43% are singletons and the top ten take around a fifth. These data belong to a study of T cells in Graves' hyperthyroidism and ophthalmopathy. Findings of the study overall: In blood, most of the thyroid clonotypes expanded above 0.001 were also present. Ophthalmopathy was told apart from stable hyperthyroidism by a 13 V-J model. Ophthalmopathy got predicted by the model a median roughly 6.1 months before its onset.

V was trimmed by 5 bases and J by 6 bases, leaving 17 bases between them. The CDR3 loop spans 15 amino acids. Germline CDR1 SGHTA, CDR2 FQGTGA. Exclusions: uncontrolled infection, other autoimmune disease, pregnancy, lactation. Sequencing was carried out using peripheral blood or thyroid tissue (not recorded which). The sequence was obtained from an adult woman with Graves' disease, either hyperthyroidism or ophthalmopathy (not recorded which). This rearrangement joins TRBV7-3 to TRBJ1-5; TRBD1 is a possible D gene (5 bases). CDR3 in DNA: TGTGCCAGCAGCCCTGGGGCAGCAAAGATTCAGCCCCAGCATTTT. Its protein product is CASSPGAAKIQPQHF.